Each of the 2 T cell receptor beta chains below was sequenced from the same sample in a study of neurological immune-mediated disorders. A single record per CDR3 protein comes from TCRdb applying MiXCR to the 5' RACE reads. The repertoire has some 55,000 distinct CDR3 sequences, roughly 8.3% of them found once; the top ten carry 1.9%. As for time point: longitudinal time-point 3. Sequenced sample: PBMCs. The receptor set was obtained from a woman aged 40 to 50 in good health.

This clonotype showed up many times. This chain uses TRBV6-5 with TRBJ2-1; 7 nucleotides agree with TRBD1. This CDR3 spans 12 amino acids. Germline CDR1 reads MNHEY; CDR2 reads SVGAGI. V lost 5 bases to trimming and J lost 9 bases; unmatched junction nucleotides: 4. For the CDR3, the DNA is TGTGCCAGCAGTCCGACAGGGTTTGAGCAGTTCTTC. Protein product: CASSPTGFEQFF.

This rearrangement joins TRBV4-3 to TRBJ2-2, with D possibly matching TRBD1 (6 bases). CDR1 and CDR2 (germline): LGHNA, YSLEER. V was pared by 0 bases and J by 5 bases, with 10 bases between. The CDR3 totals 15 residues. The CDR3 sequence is CASSQEGGHTGELFF. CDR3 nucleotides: TGCGCCAGCAGCCAAGAAGGGGGTCATACCGGGGAGCTGTTTTTT.